The 22 T cell receptor beta chains given below trace back to one sample, sequenced in a study of CD8+ T cells in alopecia areata. The treatment was: oral pan-JAK inhibitor, 5-10 mg twice daily. RNA was extracted and reverse transcribed into cDNA as the sequencing template. Repertoires were generated with immunoSEQ multiplex PCR, while TCRdb's copy carries only in-frame clones and drops some. The data contain 110,000 to 150,000 clones, 45% to 60% of them singletons. The input for sequencing was CD8+ T cells sorted from blood, taken at week 4, from a patient treated with tofacitinib. The receptors come from a human donor with alopecia areata.

The CDR3 reads CASGLTPGGGYGYTF. CDR3 sequence (DNA): TGTGCTAGTGGTTTGACCCCCGGGGGCGGCTATGGCTACACCTTC. The rearrangement uses TRBV12-5 and TRBJ1-2, with D tentatively TRBD1 (6 bases). Between the trimmed V and J ends, which lost 2 bases and 4 bases, there was a span of 14 bases. Germline V gene data show CDR1 as LGHNT and CDR2 as FRNRAP. The CDR3 is 15 residues long.

J is TRBJ1-2 and V is TRBV30; D is possibly TRBD1 (5 bases). The CDR3 contains 14 residues. Germline V CDR1 and CDR2: GTSNPN, SVGIG (reference sequence). Trimming shortened V by 5 bases and J by 5 bases, and 18 bases separated the two germline ends. The CDR3 sequence is CAWSEGRGEYGYTF. In DNA form, the CDR3 reads TGTGCCTGGTCGGAGGGGCGCGGGGAGTATGGCTACACCTTC.

The J gene is TRBJ2-5, the V gene TRBV4-1; perhaps D is TRBD1 or TRBD2 (5 bases each). The germline gives CDR1 MGHRA, CDR2 YSYEKL. Trimming removed 1 base at V and 5 bases at J, with 8 bases between. The CDR3 runs to 13 residues. CDR3 coding DNA: TGCGCCAGCAGCCAAGCGGGGCCTGAGACCCAGTACTTC. This gives the protein CASSQAGPETQYF.

The count of this clone is one. This sequence joins TRBV14 and TRBJ2-2; 9 positions agree with TRBD1. Trimming cost V 0 bases and J 7 bases; bases outside gene matches: 6. The CDR3 consists of 16 residues. From germline, CDR1 is SGHDN and CDR2 FVKESK. Written as DNA, the CDR3 is TGTGCCAGCAGCCAAGAGGGACAGGGATTCGTCGGGGAGCTGTTTTTT. Encoded protein: CASSQEGQGFVGELFF.

The chain couples TRBV25-1 to TRBJ2-7; the D gene is possibly TRBD1 (5 bases). V was trimmed by 0 bases and J by 5 bases, leaving 11 bases between them. CDR3 size: 14 residues. Germline loops: CDR1 MGHDK, CDR2 SYGVNS. As DNA, the CDR3 is TGTGCCAGCAGTGAATATTCAGGGATGAACGAGCAGTACTTC. The encoded protein is CASSEYSGMNEQYF.

This sequence joins TRBV6-5 and TRBJ1-1; possibly TRBD1 for D (5 bases). CDR1 MNHEY and CDR2 SVGAGI come from the germline V gene. Trimming pared 0 bases from V and 1 base from J, leaving 12 bases between. The CDR3 is made up of 16 amino acids. The CDR3 DNA is TGTGCCAGCAGTTACTCTCTCATCCAGGGGAACACTGAAGCTTTCTTT. Its translation is CASSYSLIQGNTEAFF.

This rearrangement joins TRBV7-3 to TRBJ2-5, with D possibly matching TRBD2 (6 bases). The CDR3 totals 13 residues. Trimming removed 5 bases at V and 5 bases at J, with 12 bases between. Germline lookup yields CDR1 SGHTA and CDR2 FQGTGA. The CDR3 DNA sequence: TGTGCCAGCAGCCCGGACGGAGGGGAGACCCAGTACTTC. Residues: CASSPDGGETQYF.

The chain couples TRBV4-1 to TRBJ1-1, with 8 positions matching TRBD1. The length of the CDR3 is 15 residues. V shed 0 bases, J shed 7 bases, and the junction held 7 bases outside the gene matches. Germline V lookup: CDR1 MGHRA, CDR2 YSYEKL. The CDR3 DNA reads TGCGCCAGCAGCCAAGAGGGCAGGGGGCTGGTTGAAGCTTTCTTT. Encoded protein: CASSQEGRGLVEAFF.

This clone was picked up a small number of times. V usage is TRBV29-1 and J usage is TRBJ2-7; D not resolved. The ends were cut back, 2 bases at V and 1 base at J, with 6 bases in the middle. Germline assignment: CDR1 SQVTM and CDR2 ANQGSEA. The CDR3 totals 12 residues. CDR3 DNA: TGCAGCGTTGAAACCGGATCCTACGAGCAGTACTTC. Its protein product is CSVETGSYEQYF.

The J gene is TRBJ1-1, the V gene TRBV29-1, with D uncertain. CDR1 and CDR2 from the germline V gene are SQVTM and ANQGSEA. With 4 bases removed from V and 6 bases from J, the gap between germline ends came to 3 bases. This CDR3 is built from 9 residues. The CDR3 sequence: CSVVPEAFF. CDR3 DNA: TGCAGCGTTGTGCCTGAAGCTTTCTTT.

A few counts support this clone. This chain uses TRBV4-1 with TRBJ1-1; no definite D call. Trimming cost V 5 bases and J 0 bases, with 16 bases left between them. There are 16 residues in the CDR3. Germline V lookup: CDR1 MGHRA, CDR2 YSYEKL. The CDR3 DNA reads as TGCGCCAGCAGCTCCTCGGGCAGACTAATGAACACTGAAGCTTTCTTT. It codes for CASSSSGRLMNTEAFF.

The V and J genes are TRBV11-2 and TRBJ2-4, with a possible D match to TRBD1 (5 bases). CDR1 and CDR2 (germline): SGHAT, FQNNGV. The CDR3 totals 14 residues. V lost 5 bases and J lost 0, with 8 bases in between. The CDR3, as DNA: TGTGCCAGCAGCCCGACAGTAGCCAAAAACATTCAGTACTTC. The encoded protein is CASSPTVAKNIQYF.

The chain combines TRBV4-3 with TRBJ2-3; perhaps D is TRBD1 or TRBD2 (5 bases each). CDR3 length equals 17 residues. Germline CDR1 reads LGHNA; CDR2 reads YSLEER. V was clipped by 4 bases and J by 6 bases, with 23 bases between them. This CDR3 reads CASSRIFGDPEGDTQYF. The CDR3 region has the DNA TGCGCCAGCAGCCGCATCTTTGGGGACCCAGAGGGTGATACGCAGTATTTT.

The rearrangement links TRBV7-9 to TRBJ2-1; 12 positions agree with TRBD2. CDR3 length equals 17 residues. Germline CDR1 SEHNR, CDR2 FQNEAQ (reference sequence). J lost 3 bases, V lost 5 bases, and 8 bases had no gene match. The CDR3 nucleotides are TGTGCCAGCAGCCCCCGACTAGCGGGGGAGAACTACAATGAGCAGTTCTTC. Protein: CASSPRLAGENYNEQFF.

The rearrangement uses TRBV27 and TRBJ2-7, with TRBD1 matching over 10 bases. Trimming at V came to 5 bases and at J to 5 bases, leaving 9 bases not matched to a gene. This CDR3 has 15 residues. The germline CDR1 and CDR2 sequences are MNHEY and SMNVEV (reference sequence). CDR3 residues: CASSAGTGVYHEQYF. In nucleotides, the CDR3 is TGTGCCAGCAGTGCCGGGACAGGGGTCTACCACGAGCAGTACTTC.

The rearrangement uses TRBV7-9 and TRBJ1-1, with D maybe TRBD1 (5 bases). Germline CDR1 is SEHNR and CDR2 is FQNEAQ (reference sequence). The CDR3 sequence is 12 residues long. V lost 4 bases and J lost 7, with 10 bases in between. This CDR3 is CASSWGRSEAFF. Here the CDR3 DNA reads TGTGCCAGCAGCTGGGGACGGAGTGAAGCTTTCTTT.

This clone was detected a few times. The V call is TRBV5-1, the J call TRBJ1-1; D is possibly TRBD1 (5 bases). Germline V gene lookup returns CDR1 SGHRS and CDR2 YFSETQ. The ends were cut back, 0 bases at V and 4 bases at J, with 7 bases in the middle. The CDR3 totals 13 residues. The CDR3 spells CASSLGTITEAFF. The CDR3 DNA is TGCGCCAGCAGCTTGGGGACAATCACTGAAGCTTTCTTT.

This chain joins TRBV6-5 and TRBJ1-1; no reliable D call. This CDR3 spans 14 amino acids. CDR1 and CDR2 (germline): MNHEY, SVGAGI. Trimming stripped 0 bases from V and 6 bases from J, with 11 bases between. The CDR3 coding sequence is TGTGCCAGCAGTTACTCGAGTATTTGGCCTGAAGCTTTCTTT. Translated, it gives CASSYSSIWPEAFF.

This clone was seen a few times. V gene TRBV5-4 combines with J gene TRBJ2-2; no firm D call. CDR3 length: 14 amino acids. Trimming stripped 4 bases from V and 0 bases from J, with 7 bases between. CDR1 and CDR2 (germline): SGHNT, YYREEE (reference sequence). As DNA, the CDR3 is TGTGCCAGCAGCCTGGGTTCGAACACCGGGGAGCTGTTTTTT. Amino acids: CASSLGSNTGELFF.

This clone came up a few times. The chain employs TRBV19 and TRBJ2-2; 7 bases line up with TRBD1. Germline values: CDR1 LNHDA, CDR2 SQIVND (reference sequence). The CDR3 covers 15 residues. V shed 5 bases and J 2 bases; nucleotides not matched to a gene: 5. CDR3 DNA: TGTGCCAGTAGTCACCGGGACAGAAACACCGGGGAGCTGTTTTTT. Translating it yields CASSHRDRNTGELFF. The full variable domain, with the rest looked up from reference TRBV19 and TRBJ2-2, is DGGITQSPKYLFRKEGQNVTLSCEQNLNHDAMYWYRQDPGQGLRLIYYSQIVNDFQKGDIAEGYSVSREKKESFPLTVTSAQKNPTAFYLCASSHRDRNTGELFFGEGSRLTVL.

The CDR3 region is CASSSPASGGAGDTQYF. CDR3 bases: TGTGCCAGCAGCTCCCCCGCTAGCGGGGGGGCAGGCGATACGCAGTATTTT. The V call is TRBV13, the J call TRBJ2-3; 12 nucleotides agree with TRBD2. V gave up 4 bases and J gave up 6 bases; unmatched junction bases: 11. Germline CDR1 PRHDT, CDR2 FYEKMQ (reference sequence). The CDR3 has 17 amino acids.

This sequence joins TRBV7-9 and TRBJ2-1, with TRBD2 as a possible D gene (7 bases). This CDR3 comprises 13 residues. With 5 bases removed from V and 8 bases from J, the gap between germline ends came to 13 bases. CDR1 is SEHNR, CDR2 FQNEAQ, per germline (reference sequence). CDR3 amino acids: CASSLGEGDEQFF. The CDR3, as DNA: TGTGCCAGCAGCCTAGGGGAGGGGGATGAGCAGTTCTTC.